The clone carrying this T cell receptor (beta chain) was seen only a few times. The data stem from a study of identical twins. There are 15 residues in the CDR3. The V gene lost 0 bases and the J gene lost 4 bases, with 9 bases spanning the gap. Per germline, CDR1 MNHEY and CDR2 SVGAGI. TCRdb fed the 5' RACE reads into MiXCR, producing one record per CDR3 protein. Found here are approximately 600,000 distinct CDR3 sequences, around a tenth of them singletons; the top ten hold around 3.2%. In addition, the sample was reused for a study of yellow fever vaccine responses in identical twins.

This TCR derives from a young woman in good health. This chain uses TRBV6-5 with TRBJ2-2; perhaps TRBD1 as D (5 bases). What was sequenced was PBMCs. Written as DNA, the CDR3 is TGTGCCAGCAGTTACTCGCAACAGGCCACCGGGGAGCTGTTTTTT. This gives the protein CASSYSQQATGELFF.